This T cell receptor beta chain was sequenced in a study of CD8 T cells in Susac syndrome. The count of this clonotype is one. Healthy donors served as the controls. They were matched for age and sex. RNA in amounts of roughly 0.5 to 1 ug was reverse transcribed with random hexamers. The amplification used immunoSEQ multiplex PCR on TCR beta CDR3; it spanned 54 Vbeta and 13 Jbeta. TCRdb passed the immunoSEQ multiplex PCR reads through MiXCR, listing each CDR3 protein once. This table holds 150,000 to 200,000 distinct CDR3 sequences, about 95% found once. CDR1 and CDR2 from the germline V gene are LGHDT and YNNKEL (reference sequence). The CDR3 contains 16 residues. The ends were cut back, 4 bases at V and 3 bases at J, with 18 bases in the middle.

The TCR comes from a human donor in good health. This sequence joins TRBV3-1 and TRBJ2-5, with a weak D call TRBD2 (6 bases). Sequences were obtained from CD4+ T cells from PBMCs. This chain's CDR3 is CASSPYFTGTEETQYF. The CDR3 DNA follows: TGTGCCAGCAGCCCCTACTTTACCGGGACTGAAGAGACCCAGTACTTC.